This TCR beta chain derives from a study of tumor-infiltrating lymphocytes in primary liver carcinoma. In its sample, this clonotype was seen once. One junction end does not reproduce the germline sequence, and a read error may be involved. Unsorted whole blood yielded blood RNA, and germline DNA was extracted as well. The CDR3 is made up of 16 amino acids. Germline CDR1 reads SGHKS; CDR2 reads YYEKEE (reference sequence). Production of TCR beta cDNA used around 500 ng total RNA together with a constant-region primer. Slightly modified ARM-PCR, run as three nested multiplex PCR rounds, produced the TCR beta libraries. Investigators reported that the first two PCR rounds, at approximately 11 cycles each, used TRBV1-TRBV30 forward primers with a C-beta reverse primer. Via MiXCR, TCRdb re-called the multiplex PCR reads, giving one row per CDR3 protein. The repertoire holds about 310,000 distinct CDR3 sequences, with nearly 60% as singletons.

Sequenced: peripheral blood. The chain joins TRBV5-5 to TRBJ2-3; TRBD2 matches at 10 bases. This clonotype was obtained from a woman under 40 with primary liver carcinoma and hepatitis B virus infection. The CDR3 here is CTSSWTSGRARDTQYF. CDR3 coding DNA: TGTACCAGCAGCTGGACGAGCGGGAGGGCCAGAGATACGCAGTATTTT.